This T cell receptor (beta chain) is from a study of T cells in women clearing cervical HPV infection (dated by TCRdb to about 2018). In terms of the full investigation: Cases were 20 to 25 women with histologically confirmed HPV16-related CIN3 or worse, including a couple of invasive cancers. Controls were 25 women whose single incident HPV16 infection cleared within 12 months without precancer or cancer developing. Blood from cases was collected at the visit at which the lesion was first identified, whereas blood from controls was collected once infection was no longer detected. Among cases, blood sampling came a median of approximately 150 days after lesion detection, with an interquartile range of about 80 to 230 days. Because only a few women had HLA typing data, the possibility that HLA type acted as a confounder could not be ruled out. This exploratory proof-of-principle case-control study, nested within the Guanacaste HPV Natural History Study in Costa Rica, compared TCR repertoires among women with different cervical HPV16 outcomes. Cases were matched to controls by age within five years and by the year the sample was collected. Cases had a median age of approximately 35 years and controls had a median age of around 40, with no significant differences in baseline characteristics. In the parent cohort, approximately 9,400 women aged 18 or older were enrolled in Guanacaste, Costa Rica, during about 1992 to 1994 and were followed for seven years. As quality controls, five blinded duplicates were added to each group, bringing the total to 60 or so samples made up of some 50 participants and 10 or so replicates. What the authors observed across the whole study: Across sequencing depths, CIN3+ cases showed significantly higher TCR repertoire richness than controls, but evenness did not differ between the groups. T-cell numbers per sample were unknown, so richness differences could reflect varying T-cell content rather than repertoire biology. Random forest classifiers combining richness and V gene abundances distinguished cases from controls with an estimated AUC of about 0.79. Because of the cross-sectional design, the study could not determine whether the associations came before infection or resulted from infection, and neither effector/memory subsets nor HPV-specific T cells were isolated. Lower TRBV6-7 relative abundance was observed in cases than in controls (approximately 0.1% versus 0.17%; Bonferroni P = 0.0008).

Every participant had a single incident cervical HPV16 infection, and prevalent HPV16 infections were excluded. Cervical HPV DNA was detected with MY09/MY11 PCR, and genotyping was done with dot-blot hybridization. Approximately 15 mL of heparinized blood was centrifuged, after which the buffy coat was aliquoted, frozen at -30 degrees C, and then stored at -80 degrees C. QIAGEN kits were used to extract genomic DNA from the buffy coat specimens. The CDR3 contains 18 residues, cysteine and phenylalanine counted. Shown are 45 bases from within the CDR3, in frame from base 1. At the junction V is shortened by 3 bases and J by 2 bases; bases outside the gene matches: 8. Turning to this clone: The antigen it recognizes is unknown. The sequence runs out 3 residues before the end of the CDR3; the remainder is reconstructed from the germline J gene.

The immunoSEQ assay used multiplex PCR to amplify TCR beta CDR3 regions from an average of about 1.1 ug of genomic DNA per sample. Primer bias was corrected in the assay by using a complete synthetic TCR repertoire to establish an amplification baseline. The amplicons were sequenced using the Illumina platform. From the authors' description of their analysis: Sequences were error-corrected by clustering with frequency ratios and a modified nearest-neighbor algorithm, then analyzed in the immunoSEQ Analyzer with IMGT gene definitions. At each rarefaction depth, TCR richness and evenness were averaged across 20 rarefaction repeats, and any sample with fewer sequences than the depth was left out. Wilcoxon rank sum tests with FDR correction were used to compare relative abundances of V, D and J genes between the groups. For the blinded duplicates, the intraclass correlation was approximately 96% for TCR richness and averaged 76.4% across roughly 69 gene segments. TCRdb took this table from immuneACCESS and kept in-frame rearrangements with V and J called. Such tables lack part of the clones; where checked against another copy, unresolved V genes explain under half of the gap, and the rest is unexplained. The V and J calls and clone size come from that table; D and trimming were worked out from the DNA. The sample's table covers 20,000 to 25,000 clones. Of the sample, under 8.5% is held by the ten largest clones.

Sequencing was performed on blood buffy coat. This receptor chain uses TRBV5-3 and TRBJ2-3; TRBD2 aligns with 14 central bases. TRBV5-3 is given ORF status, its function remaining uncertain. This TCR derives from a woman aged 18 to 75 with a cervical HPV16 infection that either progressed to CIN3+ or cleared (not recorded which). The CDR3: CARSYGLAGGWVTDTQYF. Incomplete CDR3 DNA: TGTGCCAGAAGCTACGGACTAGCGGGAGGATGGGTCACAGATACG.